Presented here are 9 T cell receptor beta chains from one specimen sequenced in a study of cytomegalovirus exposure and HLA in healthy donors (dated by TCRdb to between 2016 and 2019). Library construction relied on the immunoSEQ multiplex PCR assay. A mixture of 60 forward primers for TCR Vbeta segments and 13 reverse primers for TCR Jbeta segments was used in the multiplex PCR. TCRdb took this table from immuneACCESS and kept in-frame rearrangements with V and J called. Such tables lack part of the clones; where checked against another copy, unresolved V genes explain under half of the gap, and the rest is unexplained. This sample comprises fewer than 250,000 clones, about four fifths of them detected only once. The ten most abundant clones make up around 1.5% of the sample. Input material: PBMCs. The source of these receptors is a woman in her fifties or sixties in good health and CMV-seronegative.

The chain is built from TRBV16 and TRBJ2-7, with TRBD1 as a possible D gene (6 bases). V lost 2 bases, J lost 4 bases, and 12 bases lay in between. Germline V gene data show CDR1 as KGHSY and CDR2 as FQNENV. The CDR3 has 14 amino acids. DNA of the CDR3: TGTGCCAGCAGCCAAGAGAGGGGGTCGTACGAGCAGTACTTC. It encodes CASSQERGSYEQYF.

This chain connects TRBV7-6 to TRBJ2-7; 7 positions agree with TRBD2. Germline values: CDR1 SGHVS, CDR2 FNYEAQ. V trimming: 1 base; J trimming: 7 bases; junction bases outside the gene matches: 7. The CDR3 is made up of 14 amino acids. CDR3 DNA: TGTGCCAGCAGCTTAGAGTGGCGGGGGTGGGAGCAGTACTTC. This codes for CASSLEWRGWEQYF.

CDR3 loop: CSEMDGKSGYTF. In DNA form, the CDR3 reads TGCAGCGAAATGGACGGGAAAAGTGGCTACACCTTC. The V gene is TRBV29-1, the J gene TRBJ1-2; D is uncertain. The ends were cut back, 7 bases at V and 7 bases at J, with 16 bases in the middle. The CDR3 has 12 amino acids. Germline V gene lookup returns CDR1 SQVTM and CDR2 ANQGSEA.

The CDR3 region has the DNA TGTGCCATCAGTGACAGGGGGCAGGTGGATGAGCAGTTCTTC. Residues: CAISDRGQVDEQFF. V and J are TRBV10-3 and TRBJ2-1, with 8 bases lining up with TRBD1. The CDR3 consists of 14 residues. From germline, CDR1 is ENHRY and CDR2 SYGVKD. With 3 bases clipped from V and 8 bases from J, the junction kept 6 bases outside the gene matches.

The chain links TRBV4-1 to TRBJ2-1; 9 nucleotides align to TRBD2. The CDR3 covers 18 residues. The ends lost 3 bases at V and 7 bases at J; junction bases unmatched: 16. Per germline, CDR1 MGHRA and CDR2 YSYEKL. The CDR3 region is CASSHPTGLAGWWNEQFF. CDR3 DNA: TGCGCCAGCAGCCACCCCACGGGGCTAGCGGGATGGTGGAATGAGCAGTTCTTC.

The chain employs TRBV5-5 and TRBJ1-1; a possible D gene is TRBD1 (5 bases). The CDR3 has 13 residues. CDR1 is SGHKS, CDR2 YYEKEE, per germline (reference sequence). V dropped 10 bases and J dropped 0 bases, with 13 bases sitting between them. The CDR3 loop is CAAKEGMNTEAFF. Written as DNA, the CDR3 is TGTGCCGCCAAGGAGGGGATGAACACTGAAGCTTTCTTT.

The genes are TRBV28 and TRBJ1-2; D possibly corresponds to TRBD1 (5 bases). The CDR3 is 15 amino acids. V was shortened by 7 bases and J by 1 base, with 16 bases between the two germline ends. In germline, CDR1 is MDHEN, CDR2 SYDVKM. CDR3 protein: CASTQVGLINYGYTF. The CDR3 bases are TGTGCCAGCACCCAAGTGGGACTTATTAACTATGGCTACACCTTC.

This chain connects TRBV6-6 to TRBJ1-1; tentatively, D is TRBD1 (5 bases). V shed 7 bases and J shed 2 bases, with 8 bases lying between them. The CDR3 consists of 12 residues. Germline CDR1 and CDR2: MNHNY and SVGAGI (reference sequence). CDR3 in amino acids: CASMTVNTEAFF. The DNA of the CDR3 is TGTGCCAGCATGACAGTTAACACTGAAGCTTTCTTT.

CDR3 bases: TGCGCCAGCAGCCAAGGGCAAAGCGGTTACGAGCAGTACTTC. Amino acid sequence: CASSQGQSGYEQYF. V and J are TRBV4-3 and TRBJ2-7; D is possibly TRBD2 (5 bases). Germline lookup yields CDR1 LGHNA and CDR2 YSLEER. The germline V and J ends were trimmed by 1 base and 4 bases, with 11 bases remaining between them. The CDR3 has 14 residues.